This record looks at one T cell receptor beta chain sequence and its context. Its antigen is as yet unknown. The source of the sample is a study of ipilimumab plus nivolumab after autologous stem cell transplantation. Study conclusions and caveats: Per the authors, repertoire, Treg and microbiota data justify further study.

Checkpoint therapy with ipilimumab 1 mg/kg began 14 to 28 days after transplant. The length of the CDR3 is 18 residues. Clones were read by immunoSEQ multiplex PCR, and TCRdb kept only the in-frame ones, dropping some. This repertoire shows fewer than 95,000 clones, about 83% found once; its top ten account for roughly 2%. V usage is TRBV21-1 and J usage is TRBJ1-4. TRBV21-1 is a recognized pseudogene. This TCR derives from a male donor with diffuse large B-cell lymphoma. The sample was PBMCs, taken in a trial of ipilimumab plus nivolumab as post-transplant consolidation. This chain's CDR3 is CASSTKRTPGLTNEKLFF. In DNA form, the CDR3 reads TGTGCCAGCAGCACTAAACGGACACCCGGACTCACTAATGAAAAACTGTTTTTT.